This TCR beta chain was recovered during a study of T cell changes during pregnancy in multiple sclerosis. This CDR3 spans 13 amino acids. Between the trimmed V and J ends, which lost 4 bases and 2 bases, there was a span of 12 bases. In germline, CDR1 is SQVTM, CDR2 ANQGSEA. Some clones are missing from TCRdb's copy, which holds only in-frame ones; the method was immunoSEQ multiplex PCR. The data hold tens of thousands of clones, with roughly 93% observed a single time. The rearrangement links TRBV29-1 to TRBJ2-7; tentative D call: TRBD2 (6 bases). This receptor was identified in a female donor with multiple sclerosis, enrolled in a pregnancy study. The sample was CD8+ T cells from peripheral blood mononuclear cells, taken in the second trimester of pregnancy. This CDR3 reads CSVVAGPAYEQYF. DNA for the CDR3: TGCAGCGTTGTGGCGGGGCCAGCCTACGAGCAGTACTTC.